The 25 T cell receptor beta chains reported below all come from one sample, sequenced in a study of shared clonotypes between healthy human individuals. Measured with immunoSEQ multiplex PCR; TCRdb has only the in-frame clones, and not every one. The sample lists roughly 320,000 clones, roughly 84% occurring once. Sequencing was done on a sample of memory CD8+ T cells sorted from blood. Noted subset: CD45RO+ cells pooled with CCR7-negative TemRA cells. The receptors were gathered from a man aged 18 to 30 in good health.

This clone was counted once. The gene calls are TRBV5-8 and TRBJ2-7, with D hard to call. Germline assignment: CDR1 SGHTS and CDR2 YDEGEE. The CDR3 covers 13 residues. Trimming pared 1 base from V and 4 bases from J, leaving 9 bases between. The CDR3 here is CASSLWSTYEQYF. The CDR3, as DNA: TGTGCCAGCAGCTTGTGGTCCACATACGAGCAGTACTTC.

In regard to this clone: One junction end does not reproduce the germline sequence, and a read error may be involved. This chain joins TRBV4-1 and TRBJ2-5, with D perhaps given as TRBD1 or TRBD2 (5 bases each). Germline CDR1 reads MGHRA; CDR2 reads YSYEKL. This CDR3 has 16 amino acids. The CDR3: CASSKDPTGPGETQYF. DNA for the CDR3: TGCGCCAGCAGCAAAGACCCCACGGGACCCGGAGAGACCCAGTACTTC.

The rearrangement links TRBV5-8 to TRBJ2-7; TRBD1 agrees at 11 bases. With 4 bases clipped from V and 6 bases from J, the junction kept 9 bases outside the gene matches. Germline-derived CDR1 and CDR2 are SGHTS and YDEGEE. CDR3 length equals 15 residues. The CDR3 spells CASSAWAGTGGEQYF. As DNA, the CDR3 is TGTGCCAGCAGCGCCTGGGCCGGGACAGGGGGCGAGCAGTACTTC.

CDR3 in amino acids: CASSLTGDTQYF. The CDR3 DNA reads as TGTGCCAGCAGCTTAACGGGAGATACGCAGTATTTT. The chain employs TRBV9 and TRBJ2-3; D unresolved. Trimming pared 4 bases from V and 5 bases from J, leaving 8 bases between. The length of the CDR3 is 12 residues. Germline V gene data show CDR1 as SGDLS and CDR2 as YYNGEE. Supplemented by reference TRBV9 and TRBJ2-3, the full variable domain reads DSGVTQTPKHLITATGQRVTLRCSPRSGDLSVYWYQQSLDQGLQFLIQYYNGEERAKGNILERFSAQQFPDLHSELNLSSLELGDSALYFCASSLTGDTQYFGPGTRLTVL.

This clone was recorded only once. V usage is TRBV6-1 and J usage is TRBJ2-1; a possible D gene is TRBD1 (7 bases). Germline CDR1 MNHNS, CDR2 SASEGT. The CDR3 is 16 residues long. V was shortened by 4 bases and J by 1 base, with 14 bases between the two germline ends. Written as DNA, the CDR3 is TGTGCCAGCAGTGGCGGGACAGCTGGGTCCTACAATGAGCAGTTCTTC. This gives the protein CASSGGTAGSYNEQFF.

The rearrangement joins TRBV6-5 to TRBJ1-4; D uncertain. The CDR3 loop spans 15 amino acids. V gave up 5 bases and J gave up 0 bases, with 10 bases separating them. Germline V gene sequence: CDR1 MNHEY, CDR2 SVGAGI. CDR3 in amino acids: CASSPDTATNEKLFF. CDR3 DNA: TGTGCCAGCAGTCCCGACACAGCAACTAATGAAAAACTGTTTTTT.

In its sample, this clone was seen a few times. The rearrangement joins TRBV5-1 to TRBJ1-1; no reliable D call. The length of the CDR3 is 15 residues. Germline CDR1 and CDR2: SGHRS and YFSETQ. V was trimmed by 0 bases and J by 6 bases, leaving 15 bases between them. The CDR3 reads CASSLASRFGSEAFF. The CDR3 DNA follows: TGCGCCAGCAGCTTGGCCTCGAGGTTTGGGTCTGAAGCTTTCTTT.

CDR3 sequence (DNA): TGCGCCAGCAGGCGCTCCGGGAAGACCTATGGCTACACCTTC. Protein sequence: CASRRSGKTYGYTF. The chain carries TRBV5-1 and TRBJ1-2; D call uncertain. Germline-derived CDR1 and CDR2 are SGHRS and YFSETQ. The CDR3 covers 14 residues. Trimming shortened V by 5 bases and J by 4 bases, and 15 bases separated the two germline ends.

The genes are TRBV5-6 and TRBJ2-1, with 13 bases identical to TRBD2. V lost 1 base, J lost 0 bases, and 7 bases stayed unmatched. The CDR3 sequence is 19 residues long. CDR1 SGHDT and CDR2 YYEEEE come from the germline V gene. The CDR3 sequence is CASSLSPGTSGTSYNEQFF. DNA of the CDR3: TGTGCCAGCAGCTTGTCTCCCGGGACTAGCGGGACCTCCTACAATGAGCAGTTCTTC.

This chain connects TRBV30 to TRBJ2-3, with D possibly TRBD2 on 5 matching bases. From germline, CDR1 is GTSNPN and CDR2 SVGIG (reference sequence). V was shortened by 0 bases and J by 2 bases, with 6 bases between the two germline ends. There are 13 residues in the CDR3. The CDR3 reads CAWSVGVTDTQYF. CDR3 in DNA: TGTGCCTGGAGTGTCGGGGTCACAGATACGCAGTATTTT.

V gene TRBV6-4 combines with J gene TRBJ1-2; D ambiguous. Germline V gene lookup returns CDR1 MRHNA and CDR2 SNTAGT. This CDR3 contains 15 residues. V lost 2 bases and J 3 bases, leaving 13 bases between the germline ends. CDR3 sequence reads: CASSDPTQGHYGYTF. The CDR3 region has the DNA TGTGCCAGCAGTGACCCCACCCAAGGGCACTATGGCTACACCTTC.

The gene calls are TRBV29-1 and TRBJ2-3; the match to TRBD1 covers 11 bases. CDR3 length: 13 residues. The J segment lost 7 bases and the V segment lost 6 bases, leaving 6 bases of the junction unmatched. Germline V gene sequence: CDR1 SQVTM, CDR2 ANQGSEA. CDR3 sequence reads: CSVPGQGVYTQYF. CDR3 DNA: TGCAGCGTCCCGGGACAGGGGGTTTATACGCAGTATTTT.

V and J are TRBV28 and TRBJ1-1, with 8 bases that match TRBD1. CDR1 and CDR2 (germline): MDHEN, SYDVKM. V trimming: 2 bases; J trimming: 3 bases; junction bases outside the gene matches: 2. The CDR3 totals 14 residues. This chain's CDR3 is CASSLTDRDTEAFF. The CDR3 DNA follows: TGTGCCAGCAGTTTAACGGACAGGGACACTGAAGCTTTCTTT.

The chain recombines TRBV9 with TRBJ1-1; perhaps TRBD1 as D (6 bases). V was clipped by 3 bases and J by 2 bases, with 14 bases between them. The CDR3 covers 15 residues. Germline V CDR1 and CDR2: SGDLS, YYNGEE. The DNA of the CDR3 is TGTGCCAGCAGCGGCCGGGACACTGGTAACACTGAAGCTTTCTTT. Translation: CASSGRDTGNTEAFF.

The CDR3 sequence is CASSQGLYFHEQYF. CDR3 coding DNA: TGTGCCAGCAGCCAGGGGCTATATTTCCACGAGCAGTACTTC. J is TRBJ2-7 and V is TRBV14; the D gene is possibly TRBD1 (5 bases). The CDR3 extends over 14 amino acids. V dropped 3 bases and J dropped 5 bases, with 14 bases sitting between them. Germline CDR1 is SGHDN and CDR2 is FVKESK.

The chain has TRBV5-6 and TRBJ1-3, with a weak D call TRBD1 (5 bases). This CDR3 comprises 14 residues. V dropped 2 bases and J dropped 9 bases, with 15 bases sitting between them. Per germline, CDR1 SGHDT and CDR2 YYEEEE. The CDR3 bases are TGTGCCAGCAGCTTTGTTAGGGGAAGAACCACCATATATTTT. Its protein is CASSFVRGRTTIYF.

The chain couples TRBV7-9 to TRBJ2-7; 9 positions agree with TRBD1. This CDR3 contains 15 residues. Germline CDR1 reads SEHNR; CDR2 reads FQNEAQ (reference sequence). Germline trimming cut 4 bases from V and 2 bases from J; bases unmatched to any gene: 6. In DNA form, the CDR3 reads TGTGCCAGCAGCTCAGACAGGGGGAGGGCCTACGAGCAGTACTTC. This sequence encodes CASSSDRGRAYEQYF.

The chain combines TRBV27 with TRBJ2-6; D is possibly TRBD1 or TRBD2 (6 bases each). The CDR3 is 15 amino acids. Germline loops: CDR1 MNHEY, CDR2 SMNVEV (reference sequence). Trimming cost V 7 bases and J 3 bases, with 13 bases left between them. CDR3 DNA sequence: TGTGCCAGCAAGGCAGGGGAGGATGGGGCCAACGTCCTGACTTTC. Translation: CASKAGEDGANVLTF.

The gene calls are TRBV7-6 and TRBJ2-1; D is ambiguous. Germline V gene sequence: CDR1 SGHVS, CDR2 FNYEAQ. Trimming cost V 1 base and J 7 bases, with 11 bases left between them. CDR3 size: 14 residues. This CDR3 reads CASSLVSRWNEQFF. CDR3 DNA sequence: TGTGCCAGCAGCTTAGTATCTAGATGGAATGAGCAGTTCTTC.

The CDR3 nucleotides are TGTGCCAGCAGCTTAAGGGACGGGTTAAGCTATGGCTACACCTTC. Amino acids: CASSLRDGLSYGYTF. The gene calls are TRBV5-6 and TRBJ1-2; perhaps TRBD1 as D (5 bases). CDR1 is SGHDT and CDR2 is YYEEEE in the germline V gene. V lost 2 bases and J 4 bases, leaving 15 bases between the germline ends. This CDR3 region has 15 residues.

The CDR3 coding sequence is TGTGCCAGCAGCTCGGACAGGGGGGCGGGCTCCTACTATGGAAATGAGCAGTTCTTC. Protein sequence: CASSSDRGAGSYYGNEQFF. The V gene is TRBV7-9, the J gene TRBJ2-1; 10 bases match TRBD1. Germline V gene sequence: CDR1 SEHNR, CDR2 FQNEAQ (reference sequence). The CDR3 has 19 residues. After removal of 4 bases from V and 7 bases from J, the junction contained 19 bases not matched to a gene.

The chain is built from TRBV7-9 and TRBJ2-3; TRBD2 agrees at 13 bases. V trimming: 8 bases; J trimming: 4 bases; junction bases outside the gene matches: 6. CDR3 length: 15 residues. The germline gives CDR1 SEHNR, CDR2 FQNEAQ (reference sequence). CDR3 region: CASGELAGGPDTQYF. CDR3 nucleotides: TGTGCCAGCGGGGAACTAGCGGGAGGGCCAGATACGCAGTATTTT.

The genes are TRBV29-1 and TRBJ1-2; D possibly corresponds to TRBD1 (6 bases). The CDR3 is made up of 14 amino acids. In germline, CDR1 is SQVTM, CDR2 ANQGSEA. Between the trimmed V and J ends, which lost 0 bases and 2 bases, there was a span of 10 bases. The CDR3 coding sequence is TGCAGCGTTGAAGACGGACAGACGAACTATGGCTACACCTTC. The encoded protein is CSVEDGQTNYGYTF.

The chain recombines TRBV30 with TRBJ2-3; the match to TRBD1 covers 10 bases. Germline lookup yields CDR1 GTSNPN and CDR2 SVGIG (reference sequence). The junction had 2 bases not matched to a gene; V was cut back by 4 bases and J by 4 bases. The CDR3 totals 13 residues. CDR3 region: CAWNGQGADTQYF. The CDR3 coding sequence is TGTGCCTGGAACGGACAGGGGGCAGATACGCAGTATTTT.

Remarks on this clone: Being one base from a much bigger clone, this may be a read error. This sample also contains other DNA sequences that code for the same CDR3. The chain carries TRBV7-9 and TRBJ1-2; D is unresolved. The CDR3 totals 13 residues. Per the germline V gene, CDR1 is SEHNR and CDR2 is FQNEAQ (reference sequence). V lost 1 base, J lost 2 bases, and 5 bases lay in between. The CDR3 DNA is TGTGCCAGCAGCTTAGAAGGGAACTATGGCTACACCTTC. Translated, it gives CASSLEGNYGYTF.